One sample yielded the 21 T cell receptor beta chains listed below, sequenced in a study of CD8+CD57+ T cells in acquired aplastic anemia. The TCR beta profiling, which covered VDJ combination and CDR3 sequence, was carried out using genomic DNA as the template. TCRdb re-derived calls from the reads in MiXCR, one entry per CDR3 protein. The table has 200,000 to 250,000 distinct CDR3 sequences, 61% seen once. The sample comprised sorted CD4+, CD8+, or CD8+CD57+ T cells (not recorded which) from PBMCs. These receptors came from a human donor in good health.

With regard to this clonotype: This is likely a read error, given that the CDR3 carries no conserved phenylalanine or tryptophan at its end. The chain recombines TRBV29-1 with TRBJ2-3; 10 positions match TRBD1. Looked up from germline, CDR1 is SQVTM and CDR2 is ANQGSEA. The ends lost 6 bases at V and 12 bases at J; junction bases unmatched: 6. CDR3 length: 11 residues. The CDR3 DNA sequence: TGCAGCGTACGGGGACAGGGGAAACAGTATTCT. Protein: CSVRGQGKQYS.

V and J are TRBV24-1 and TRBJ2-7, with 8 positions matching TRBD2. CDR3 length equals 16 residues. Germline trimming cut 3 bases from V and 7 bases from J; bases unmatched to any gene: 13. The germline gives CDR1 KGHDR, CDR2 SFDVKD. CDR3 residues: CATSDPSVAGGWEQYF. CDR3 DNA sequence: TGTGCCACCAGTGATCCATCCGTGGCGGGGGGATGGGAGCAGTACTTC.

This clonotype was observed once. CDR3: CSAIGVADTQYF. The CDR3 DNA follows: TGCAGTGCTATCGGGGTAGCAGATACGCAGTATTTT. The chain links TRBV20-1 to TRBJ2-3, with a weak D call TRBD2 (5 bases). Germline V gene data show CDR1 as DFQATT and CDR2 as SNEGSKA (reference sequence). V lost 4 bases to trimming and J lost 4 bases, with 9 bases between them. CDR3 length equals 12 residues.

The sample holds many counts of this clonotype. V usage is TRBV29-1 and J usage is TRBJ2-7; TRBD1 agrees at 8 bases. The germline gives CDR1 SQVTM, CDR2 ANQGSEA. V lost 7 bases, J lost 4 bases, and 15 bases stayed unmatched. The CDR3 is 15 amino acids. The CDR3 sequence: CSARRWTGSSYEQYF. The CDR3 DNA reads as TGCAGCGCCAGGCGATGGACAGGGTCGTCGTACGAGCAGTACTTC.

This clonotype was counted between two and nine times. The V and J genes are TRBV4-1 and TRBJ2-2; D uncertain. The CDR3 spans 16 residues. V was clipped by 4 bases and J by 0 bases, with 12 bases between them. The germline V gene encodes CDR1 MGHRA and CDR2 YSYEKL. The CDR3: CASSPWHSANTGELFF. The CDR3 DNA is TGCGCCAGCAGCCCCTGGCACAGCGCGAACACCGGGGAGCTGTTTTTT.

The table lists this clonotype with many counts. The chain links TRBV20-1 to TRBJ2-1; a weak D match, TRBD2 (6 bases). The CDR3 runs 15 residues. Trimming shortened V by 6 bases and J by 6 bases, and 21 bases separated the two germline ends. Germline loops: CDR1 DFQATT, CDR2 SNEGSKA (reference sequence). This CDR3 reads CSASPPRLVRNEQFF. The CDR3 region has the DNA TGCAGTGCCTCCCCGCCAAGACTAGTTCGCAATGAGCAGTTCTTC.

To note about this clonotype: This is likely a read error, given that the CDR3 carries no conserved phenylalanine or tryptophan at its end. No DNA is shown, since the ends of the CDR3 on it are uncertain; the CDR3 is the one TCRdb lists. This chain joins TRBV15 and TRBJ2-2; the listed D gene, TRBD2, was not tested against the DNA. The CDR3 totals 10 residues, both ends included. Germline loops: CDR1 LNHNV, CDR2 YYDKDF (reference sequence). The CDR3 sequence: CATSRGDVSG.

The chain joins TRBV6-1 to TRBJ1-5; D not resolved. Germline V gene lookup returns CDR1 MNHNS and CDR2 SASEGT. The V end lost 7 bases, the J end lost 0 bases, and 22 bases lay between the germline ends. This CDR3 comprises 18 residues. The CDR3, as DNA: TGTGCCAGCAACGGCCAAATCCTTCTCCCTTATAGCAATCAGCCCCAGCATTTT. Protein sequence: CASNGQILLPYSNQPQHF.

The chain is built from TRBV20-1 and TRBJ2-7; 13 nucleotides match TRBD2. The germline CDR1 and CDR2 sequences are DFQATT and SNEGSKA (reference sequence). V lost 5 bases and J lost 3; bases outside the gene matches: 7. This CDR3 has 15 amino acids. The CDR3, as DNA: TGCAGTGCTTCCCGGACTAGCGGGGGAGGCTACGAGCAGTACTTC. This gives the protein CSASRTSGGGYEQYF.

The chain employs TRBV19 and TRBJ1-5; D uncertain. The CDR3 loop spans 12 amino acids. CDR1 and CDR2 (germline): LNHDA, SQIVND (reference sequence). Trimming stripped 5 bases from V and 1 base from J, with 3 bases between. In DNA, the CDR3 is TGTGCCAGTAGTCCGAGCAATCAGCCCCAGCATTTT. Protein sequence: CASSPSNQPQHF.

This clonotype was observed many times. The rearrangement joins TRBV5-8 to TRBJ2-7, with 8 bases fitting TRBD2. Germline CDR1 SGHTS, CDR2 YDEGEE. Unmatched junction bases numbered 0, after V lost 1 base and J lost 0 bases. The CDR3 loop spans 14 amino acids. In nucleotides, the CDR3 is TGTGCCAGCAGCTTGCGGGGGGGCTCCTACGAGCAGTACTTC. Protein: CASSLRGGSYEQYF.

The V and J genes are TRBV11-2 and TRBJ1-1; D ambiguous. This CDR3 spans 12 amino acids. Germline V CDR1 and CDR2: SGHAT, FQNNGV. Trimming shortened V by 0 bases and J by 8 bases, and 7 bases separated the two germline ends. CDR3 amino acids: CASSLDLGEAFF. CDR3 DNA sequence: TGTGCCAGCAGCTTAGATCTGGGAGAAGCTTTCTTT.

The chain couples TRBV9 to TRBJ2-7, with 9 positions matching TRBD1. The V and J ends lost 0 bases and 2 bases, in that order; junction bases with no gene match: 3. This CDR3 has 15 amino acids. Germline loops: CDR1 SGDLS, CDR2 YYNGEE. CDR3 coding DNA: TGTGCCAGCAGCGTAGTCGGGACAGGGACCTACGAGCAGTACTTC. Amino acids: CASSVVGTGTYEQYF.

This clonotype was counted once. The CDR3 DNA is TGCAGCGTTGAAGGGGGGGATGGCGCTGAAGCTTTCTTT. Its protein product is CSVEGGDGAEAFF. The chain has TRBV29-1 and TRBJ1-1; weak D call: TRBD1 (5 bases). Trimming stripped 1 base from V and 6 bases from J, with 12 bases between. Per germline, CDR1 SQVTM and CDR2 ANQGSEA. This CDR3 has 13 amino acids.

The chain is built from TRBV7-2 and TRBJ1-6, with 7 bases lining up with TRBD1. Germline lookup yields CDR1 SGHTA and CDR2 FQGNSA. V lost 4 bases, J lost 5 bases, and 5 bases stayed unmatched. There are 15 residues in the CDR3. This CDR3 is CASSSGQRNNSPLHF. The CDR3 coding sequence is TGTGCCAGCAGCTCGGGACAGCGAAATAATTCACCCCTCCACTTT.

About this clonotype itself: A much larger clone lies one base from this, so it may be a read error. The chain recombines TRBV4-2 with TRBJ1-6, with a weak D call TRBD1 (5 bases). Germline lookup yields CDR1 LGHNA and CDR2 YNFKEQ. CDR3 length: 15 amino acids. The CDR3 loop reads CASRDGTDNNSPPHF. In nucleotides, the CDR3 is TGTGCCAGCAGAGACGGGACGGATAATAATTCACCCCCCCACTTT.

On this clonotype itself: The junction shows a germline mismatch at one end, possibly a read error. V usage is TRBV7-6 and J usage is TRBJ2-1; possible D gene TRBD2, 5 bases. Germline values: CDR1 SGHVS, CDR2 FNYEAQ. CDR3 length: 13 amino acids. The CDR3 DNA follows: TGTGCCAGCGGCTTAGGACTGAACAATGAGCAGTTCTTC. It is translated as CASGLGLNNEQFF.

V gene TRBV7-9 combines with J gene TRBJ1-5; 7 nucleotides agree with TRBD1. V dropped 6 bases and J dropped 1; count of bases not matched to a gene: 3. This CDR3 spans 14 amino acids. CDR1 is SEHNR, CDR2 FQNEAQ, per germline (reference sequence). CDR3 sequence: CASSLGQSNQPQHF. The CDR3 bases are TGTGCCAGCAGTTTGGGACAGAGCAATCAGCCCCAGCATTTT.

V usage is TRBV9 and J usage is TRBJ2-4; 7 nucleotides match TRBD2. The better agreement between TRBJ2-5 and the DNA end casts doubt on the J call. The CDR3 is 15 residues long. CDR1 SGDLS and CDR2 YYNGEE come from the germline V gene. The CDR3 spells CASSVDRGGAETQYF. The CDR3 DNA reads as TGTGCCAGCAGCGTAGATCGCGGGGGAGCGGAGACCCAGTACTTC.

The chain uses TRBV4-3 and TRBJ1-2; D call uncertain. Germline CDR1 is LGHNA and CDR2 is YSLEER. The CDR3 contains 14 residues. Trimming stripped 0 bases from V and 4 bases from J, with 9 bases between. The CDR3 spells CASSQDIGSYGYTF. CDR3 sequence (DNA): TGCGCCAGCAGCCAAGATATTGGTAGCTATGGCTACACCTTC.

CDR3 coding DNA: TGTGCCAGCAGGGCAAGCTGGATACAAGAGACCCAGTACTTC. Its translation is CASRASWIQETQYF. The rearrangement links TRBV2 to TRBJ2-5; D is uncertain. Looked up from germline, CDR1 is SNHLY and CDR2 is FYNNEI. Trimming removed 6 bases from V and 2 bases from J, with 13 bases in between. There are 14 residues in the CDR3. Supplemented by reference TRBV2 and TRBJ2-5, the full variable domain reads EPEVTQTPSHQVTQMGQEVILRCVPISNHLYFYWYRQILGQKVEFLVSFYNNEISEKSEIFDDQFSVERPDGSNFTLKIRSTKLEDSAMYFCASRASWIQETQYFGPGTRLLVL.